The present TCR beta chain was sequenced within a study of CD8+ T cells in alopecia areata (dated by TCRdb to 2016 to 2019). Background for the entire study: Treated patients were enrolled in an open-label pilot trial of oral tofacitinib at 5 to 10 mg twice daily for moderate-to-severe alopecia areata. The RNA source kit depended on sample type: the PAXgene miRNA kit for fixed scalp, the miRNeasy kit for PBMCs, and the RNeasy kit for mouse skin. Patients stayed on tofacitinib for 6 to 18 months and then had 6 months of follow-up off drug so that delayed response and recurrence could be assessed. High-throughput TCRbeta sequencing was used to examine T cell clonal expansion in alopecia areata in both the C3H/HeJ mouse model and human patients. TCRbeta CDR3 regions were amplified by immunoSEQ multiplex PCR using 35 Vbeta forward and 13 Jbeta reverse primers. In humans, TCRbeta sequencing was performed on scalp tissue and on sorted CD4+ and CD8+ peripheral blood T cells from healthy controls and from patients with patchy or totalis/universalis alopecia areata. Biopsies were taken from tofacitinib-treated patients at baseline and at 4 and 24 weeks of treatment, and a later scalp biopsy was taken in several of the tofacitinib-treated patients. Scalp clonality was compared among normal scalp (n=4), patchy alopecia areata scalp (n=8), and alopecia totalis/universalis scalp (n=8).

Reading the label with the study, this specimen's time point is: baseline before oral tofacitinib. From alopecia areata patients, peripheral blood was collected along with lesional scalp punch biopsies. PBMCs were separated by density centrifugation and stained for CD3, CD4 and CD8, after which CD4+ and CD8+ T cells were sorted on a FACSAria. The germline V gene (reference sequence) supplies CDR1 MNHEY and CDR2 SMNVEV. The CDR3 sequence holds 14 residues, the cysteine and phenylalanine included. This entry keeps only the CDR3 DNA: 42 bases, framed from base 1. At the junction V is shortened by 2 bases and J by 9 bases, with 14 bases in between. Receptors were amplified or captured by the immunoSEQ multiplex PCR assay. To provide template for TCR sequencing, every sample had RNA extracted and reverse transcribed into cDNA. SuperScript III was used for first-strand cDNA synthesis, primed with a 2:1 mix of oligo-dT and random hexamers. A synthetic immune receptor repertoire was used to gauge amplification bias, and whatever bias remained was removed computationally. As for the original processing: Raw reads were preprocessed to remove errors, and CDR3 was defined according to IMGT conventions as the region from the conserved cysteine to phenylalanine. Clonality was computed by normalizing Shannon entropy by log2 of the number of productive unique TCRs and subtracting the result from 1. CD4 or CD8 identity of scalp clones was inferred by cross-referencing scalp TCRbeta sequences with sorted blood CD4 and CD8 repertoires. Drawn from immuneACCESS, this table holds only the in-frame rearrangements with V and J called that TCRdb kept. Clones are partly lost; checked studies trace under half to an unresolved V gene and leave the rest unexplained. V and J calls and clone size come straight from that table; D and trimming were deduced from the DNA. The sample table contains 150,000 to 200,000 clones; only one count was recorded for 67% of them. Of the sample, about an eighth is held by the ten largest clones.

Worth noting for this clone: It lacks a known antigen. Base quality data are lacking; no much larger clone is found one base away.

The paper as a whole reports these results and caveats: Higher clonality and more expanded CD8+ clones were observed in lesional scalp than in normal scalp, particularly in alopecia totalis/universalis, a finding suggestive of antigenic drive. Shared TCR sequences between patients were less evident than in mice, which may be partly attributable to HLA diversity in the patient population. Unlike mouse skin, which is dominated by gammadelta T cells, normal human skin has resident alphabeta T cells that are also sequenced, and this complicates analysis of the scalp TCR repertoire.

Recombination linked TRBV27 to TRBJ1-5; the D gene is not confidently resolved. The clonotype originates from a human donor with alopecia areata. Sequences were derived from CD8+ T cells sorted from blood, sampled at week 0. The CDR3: CASSLDIGSWPQHF. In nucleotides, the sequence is TGTGCCAGCAGTTTAGATATCGGGTCATGGCCCCAGCATTTT.